Each of the 16 T cell receptor beta chains below was sequenced from the same sample in a study of persistence of HIV-infected CD4 T cells (dated by TCRdb to about 2020). The immunoSEQ hsTCRB assay version 4 in survey mode was used to sequence TCRbeta repertoires from genomic DNA. TCRdb took this table from immuneACCESS and kept in-frame rearrangements with V and J called. Such tables lack part of the clones; where checked against another copy, unresolved V genes explain under half of the gap, and the rest is unexplained. Present in this sample are under 40,000 clones, roughly 70% of which were seen just once. Roughly 1.4% of the sample belongs to the ten largest clones. No cognate antigen is known for these TCRs. Read against the paper, the sample's treatment or condition label means: suppressive antiretroviral therapy. A pool of overlapping HIV-1 Gag 15-mer peptides, at roughly 1 ug per peptide per mL, was used to stimulate the cells. Responding CD4+ T cells were sorted by upregulation of both CD40 ligand and CD69.

The specimen comprised CD4+ T cells sorted from PBMCs after approximately 18-hour stimulation, sampled from a patient who received antiretroviral therapy. Reading the label with the study, this specimen's cell subset or site is: CD40L+CD69+ CD4 T cells responding to HIV-1 Gag peptides. The source of these receptors is an adult man with HIV who was CMV-seropositive.

The chain carries TRBV7-9 and TRBJ2-7; tentatively, D is TRBD2 (6 bases). In germline, CDR1 is SEHNR, CDR2 FQNEAQ (reference sequence). This CDR3 has 15 amino acids. The V end was cut by 5 bases, the J end by 9 bases, with 23 bases between. The CDR3 nucleotides read TGTGCCAGCAGCCACGAGGACTACCATACGAACGGGCAGTACTTC. It codes for CASSHEDYHTNGQYF.

This chain links TRBV7-9 with TRBJ2-2, with D tentatively TRBD1 (6 bases). Germline-derived CDR1 and CDR2 are SEHNR and FQNEAQ (reference sequence). Trimming shortened V by 5 bases and J by 0 bases, and 13 bases separated the two germline ends. This CDR3 has 16 residues. The CDR3 sequence: CASSQQTGANTGELFF. In DNA form, the CDR3 reads TGTGCCAGCAGCCAACAGACAGGCGCGAACACCGGGGAGCTGTTTTTT.

The V call is TRBV19, the J call TRBJ1-3, with D hard to call. Deletions cut 7 bases from V and 1 base from J, with 14 bases between. CDR3 length: 15 amino acids. In germline, CDR1 is LNHDA, CDR2 SQIVND (reference sequence). Written as DNA, the CDR3 is TGTGCCAGTAAGCCCGATCACAGTTCTGGAAACACCATATATTTT. This sequence encodes CASKPDHSSGNTIYF.

This clone was detected only a few times. The gene calls are TRBV29-1 and TRBJ1-5; no definite D call. Looked up from germline, CDR1 is SQVTM and CDR2 is ANQGSEA. The germline V and J ends were trimmed by 7 bases and 0 bases, with 10 bases remaining between them. The CDR3 extends over 13 amino acids. The CDR3 DNA reads TGCAGCGCTTCTGGGAGTAGCAATCAGCCCCAGCATTTT. It encodes CSASGSSNQPQHF. The full variable domain, its missing parts supplied by reference TRBV29-1 and TRBJ1-5, is SAVISQKPSRDICQRGTSLTIQCQVDSQVTMMFWYRQQPGQSLTLIATANQGSEATYESGFVIDKFPISRPNLTFSTLTVSNMSPEDSSIYLCSASGSSNQPQHFGDGTRLSIL.

The chain employs TRBV2 and TRBJ1-5; no clear D. Trimming shortened V by 5 bases and J by 1 base, and 12 bases separated the two germline ends. The germline CDR1 and CDR2 sequences are SNHLY and FYNNEI. CDR3 length: 15 amino acids. The CDR3 loop is CASSLGRESNQPQHF. The CDR3 DNA reads TGTGCCAGCAGTCTCGGGAGAGAGAGCAATCAGCCCCAGCATTTT.

This clone was found a few times. The chain employs TRBV7-3 and TRBJ2-1; the match to TRBD1 covers 7 bases. After removal of 3 bases from V and 1 base from J, the junction contained 3 bases not matched to a gene. The V gene's germline CDR1 is SGHTA and CDR2 FQGTGA. CDR3 length: 15 amino acids. Here the CDR3 reads CASSFDRVSYNEQFF. CDR3 sequence (DNA): TGTGCCAGCAGCTTCGACAGGGTTTCCTACAATGAGCAGTTCTTC. The full variable domain, rest sourced from reference TRBV7-3 and TRBJ2-1, is GAGVSQTPSNKVTEKGKYVELRCDPISGHTALYWYRQSLGQGPEFLIYFQGTGAADDSGLPNDRFFAVRPEGSVSTLKIQRTERGDSAVYLCASSFDRVSYNEQFFGPGTRLTVL.

This chain connects TRBV4-1 to TRBJ2-2, with a possible D match to TRBD2 (5 bases). V shed 10 bases and J shed 2 bases, with 17 bases lying between them. CDR1 is MGHRA, CDR2 YSYEKL, per germline. The CDR3 is 15 residues long. Written as DNA, the CDR3 is TGCGCCACCCGAGGGCGCGGCTCTAACACCGGGGAGCTGTTTTTT. This translates into CATRGRGSNTGELFF.

The chain employs TRBV12-2 and TRBJ1-1; the table's D gene call, TRBD1, was not cross checked with the DNA. TRBV12-2 is recorded as a pseudogene. The CDR3 totals 14 residues. In nucleotides, the CDR3 is TGTGCAAGTCGCTCGGTACAGGGGCGCACTGAAGCTTTCTTT. Its translation: CASRSVQGRTEAFF.

A single count supports this clone. This rearrangement joins TRBV6-6 to TRBJ1-2; 9 nucleotides match TRBD1. CDR3 length: 16 amino acids. V shed 2 bases and J 6 bases; nucleotides not matched to a gene: 10. Germline lookup yields CDR1 MNHNY and CDR2 SVGAGI (reference sequence). The DNA of the CDR3 is TGTGCCAGCAGTTACGTTATCCGACAGGGGGAAGATGGCTACACCTTC. Protein: CASSYVIRQGEDGYTF.

This clone has only one observation. The V gene is TRBV5-4, the J gene TRBJ2-5; D is ambiguous. The CDR3 covers 13 residues. V lost 2 bases and J lost 1, with 6 bases in between. Germline CDR1 SGHNT, CDR2 YYREEE (reference sequence). CDR3 DNA: TGTGCCAGCAGCTTCGGCAGCCAAGAGACCCAGTACTTC. It specifies CASSFGSQETQYF.

J is TRBJ2-7 and V is TRBV19; D could derive from TRBD1 or TRBD2 (6 bases each). Trimming pared 4 bases from V and 0 bases from J, leaving 19 bases between. The CDR3 consists of 17 residues. Germline V CDR1 and CDR2: LNHDA, SQIVND (reference sequence). The CDR3 protein is CASSTAGHTDASYEQYF. For the CDR3, the DNA is TGTGCCAGTAGTACCGCGGGACATACGGACGCCTCCTACGAGCAGTACTTC.

This clone was picked up a small number of times. The V and J genes are TRBV6-6 and TRBJ1-3; 7 bases fit TRBD1. The CDR3 has 14 residues. Germline V CDR1 and CDR2: MNHNY, SVGAGI (reference sequence). V lost 6 bases to trimming and J lost 1 base; unmatched junction nucleotides: 3. This CDR3 is CASSTGQSGNTIYF. CDR3 coding DNA: TGTGCCAGCAGCACGGGACAGTCTGGAAACACCATATATTTT.

The chain uses TRBV2 and TRBJ1-2; the D gene is possibly TRBD1 (5 bases). V was shortened by 3 bases and J by 3 bases, with 8 bases between the two germline ends. The germline gives CDR1 SNHLY, CDR2 FYNNEI. CDR3 length equals 13 residues. The CDR3 reads CASSEEGDYGYTF. CDR3 sequence (DNA): TGTGCCAGCAGTGAGGAAGGGGACTATGGCTACACCTTC.

The CDR3, as DNA: TGTGCCAGCAGCCATTATCGGGACAGGGGGAACACTGAAGCTTTCTTT. This encodes CASSHYRDRGNTEAFF. The V and J genes are TRBV3-1 (or the pseudogene TRBV3-2) and TRBJ1-1; TRBD1 matches 10 bases. Germline lookup yields CDR1 LGHDT and CDR2 YNNKEL (reference sequence). V lost 3 bases, J lost 1 base, and 5 bases stayed unmatched. The CDR3 is 16 residues long.

The chain recombines TRBV18 with TRBJ1-2; TRBD1 aligns across 7 bases. The CDR3 is 15 residues long. J gave up 4 bases and V 2 bases, and 7 bases lay outside the gene matches. Germline V gene data show CDR1 as KGHSH and CDR2 as LQKENI. The CDR3 DNA follows: TGTGCCAGCTCACCAGGCGGACAGGAGGTCTATGGCTACACCTTC. This codes for CASSPGGQEVYGYTF.

The chain couples TRBV4-1 to TRBJ1-3; D remains unclear. The germline CDR1 and CDR2 sequences are MGHRA and YSYEKL. V was clipped by 4 bases and J by 0 bases, with 10 bases between them. This CDR3 has 15 residues. Here the CDR3 reads CASSPDTFSGNTIYF. The CDR3 region has the DNA TGCGCCAGCAGCCCCGACACCTTCTCTGGAAACACCATATATTTT.